Listed below are T cell receptor beta chains from one sample, sequenced in a study of post-analysis software for immune sequencing data. TCRdb fed the PCR reads into MiXCR, producing one record per CDR3 protein. The top ten hold 0.5% to 0.6% of the sample, which has some 690,000 distinct CDR3 sequences, around 27% seen once. Specimen: blood. All receptors derive from a girl aged 10-17 years with multiple sclerosis. Each CDR3 is given with its conserved first and last residue. A D gene is named only where the DNA matches it firmly. Some rows mark clone size as missing; the rest say once, few, many or name a class of expanded clone.

clone_size	v_call	j_call	d_call	cdr3_nt	cdr3_aa
-	TRBV29-1	TRBJ2-7	-	TGCAGCGTTGGGGCAGACAGATACGAGCAGTACTTC	CSVGADRYEQYF
few	TRBV2	TRBJ1-1	TRBD1	TGTGCCAGCAGCGAGGGGACAGGGTGGGCGAACACTGAAGCTTTCTTT	CASSEGTGWANTEAFF
many	TRBV6-5	TRBJ2-3	-	TGTGCCAGCAGTTCGCGTGTTACGCAGTATTTT	CASSSRVTQYF
few	TRBV10-3	TRBJ2-5	TRBD1	TGTGCCATCAGGATGGGACAGCTCCAAGAGACCCAGTACTTC	CAIRMGQLQETQYF
once	TRBV4-3	TRBJ1-6	-	TGCGCCAGCAGCCAAGAATCCGGCGGGGGCGCGTATAATTCACCCCTCCACTTT	CASSQESGGGAYNSPLHF
-	TRBV4-1	TRBJ2-6	-	TGCGCCAGCAGCCCCCAGGCTAACGGGGCCAACGTCCTGACTTTC	CASSPQANGANVLTF
once	TRBV4-2	TRBJ1-3	TRBD1	TGTGCCAGCAGCCAACGTTCAGGGGGGGTCCCTGGAAACACCATATATTTT	CASSQRSGGVPGNTIYF
few	TRBV5-1	TRBJ2-5	-	TGCGCCAGCAGCTCGCCGGGACTCCAGTACTTC	CASSSPGLQYF
few	TRBV29-1	TRBJ1-4	-	TGCAGCGTCTCACCCGTCGGGTCGAAGGAAAAACTGTTTTTT	CSVSPVGSKEKLFF
-	TRBV5-1	TRBJ1-5	TRBD1	TGCGCCAGCAGCTCCACAGGGGGCAATCAGCCCCAGCATTTT	CASSSTGGNQPQHF
-	TRBV12-3/TRBV12-4	TRBJ2-3	-	TGTGCCGGCAGTGCCTCGCGGCGGACTAGCACAGATACGCAGTATTTT	CAGSASRRTSTDTQYF
few	TRBV10-2	TRBJ1-4	TRBD1	TGCGCCACACGGACAGGAGGGGGACTGTTTTTT	CATRTGGGLFF
-	TRBV9	TRBJ2-7	TRBD2	TGTGCCAGCAGCGCCGGACTAGCGGCATACGAGCAGTACTTC	CASSAGLAAYEQYF
many	TRBV20-1	TRBJ2-1	TRBD1	TGCAGTGCTGACAGGGGTTACAATGAGCAGTTCTTC	CSADRGYNEQFF
few	TRBV6-1	TRBJ2-1	TRBD2	TGTGCCAGCAGTGAATTGGGACTAGCGCAATACAATGAGCAGTTCTTC	CASSELGLAQYNEQFF
-	TRBV6-2/TRBV6-3	TRBJ1-2	-	TGTGCCAGCACCAACAGGGCCTATGGCTACACCTTC	CASTNRAYGYTF
many	TRBV5-1	TRBJ1-2	-	TGCGCCAGCAGCCCCACGGGGGACGTGAACTATGGCTACACCTTC	CASSPTGDVNYGYTF